A selection of T cell receptor beta chains follows, all from one sample in a study of CD8 T cells in Susac syndrome. TCRdb analysed the immunoSEQ multiplex PCR reads with MiXCR anew, one entry per CDR3 protein. The repertoire holds about 140,000 distinct CDR3 sequences, with about 95% as singletons. The specimen was CD4+ T cells from PBMCs. The receptors here all came from a human donor with multiple sclerosis. The CDR3 runs from the conserved cysteine through the conserved F or W. Each record gives: V gene, D gene, J gene, clone size, CDR3 protein, CDR3 DNA. D genes are given only for firm matches. Clone size is stated in some rows and not others, as once, few, many or a class when expanded.

>TRBV3-1|-|TRBJ2-7|few
CASSQGISGIGYEQYF
TGTGCCAGCAGCCAAGGGATTAGTGGAATCGGGTACGAGCAGTACTTC
>TRBV19|TRBD1|TRBJ2-6|-
CASRVLRDRGSGANVLTF
TGTGCCAGTAGGGTCCTCCGGGACAGGGGCTCTGGGGCCAACGTCCTGACTTTC
>TRBV5-1|-|TRBJ2-4|-
CASSTAAKNIQYF
TGCGCCAGCAGCACAGCAGCCAAAAACATTCAGTACTTC
>TRBV18|-|TRBJ1-2|-
CASSPRGADYGYTF
TGTGCCAGCTCACCACGAGGGGCCGACTATGGCTACACCTTC
>TRBV29-1|TRBD1|TRBJ1-1|-
CSVYDRGLNTEAFF
TGCAGCGTTTATGACAGGGGGCTTAACACTGAAGCTTTCTTT
>TRBV29-1|-|TRBJ2-1|-
CSVVYNEQFF
TGCAGCGTTGTCTACAATGAGCAGTTCTTC
>TRBV20-1|-|TRBJ2-5|once
CSATYGETQYF
TGCAGTGCTACTTACGGAGAGACCCAGTACTTC
>TRBV3-1|-|TRBJ2-4|once
CASSQDRLLLAKNIQYF
TGTGCCAGCAGCCAAGATCGGTTGCTTCTAGCCAAAAACATTCAGTACTTC
>TRBV24-1|-|TRBJ2-5|once
CATSDPQGRKTQYF
TGTGCCACCAGTGATCCACAGGGTCGGAAGACCCAGTACTTC
>TRBV25-1|-|TRBJ2-6|-
CASSDYGRTSGANVLTF
TGTGCCAGCAGTGATTATGGGCGGACCTCTGGGGCCAACGTCCTGACTTTC
>TRBV5-1|-|TRBJ2-3|-
CASSLFGVGDTQYF
TGCGCCAGCAGCTTGTTCGGGGTTGGAGATACGCAGTATTTT
>TRBV19|-|TRBJ2-5|-
CASSRDDTSVLETQYF
TGTGCCAGTAGTAGGGACGACACTTCGGTGCTGGAGACCCAGTACTTC
>TRBV27|-|TRBJ1-1|-
CASSQRLTQNTEAFF
TGTGCCAGCAGTCAGAGACTGACTCAGAACACTGAAGCTTTCTTT
>TRBV24-1|-|TRBJ2-7|-
CATSEGREQYF
TGTGCCACCAGTGAAGGGCGCGAGCAGTACTTC
>TRBV7-9|TRBD1|TRBJ2-7|-
CASSPGQGVYEQYF
TGTGCCAGCAGCCCCGGACAGGGAGTCTACGAGCAGTACTTC
>TRBV5-1|TRBD1|TRBJ2-1|-
CASSLAYRGYNEQFF
TGCGCCAGCAGCTTGGCCTACAGGGGGTACAATGAGCAGTTCTTC
>TRBV29-1|-|TRBJ2-7|-
CSAKTNYEQYF
TGCAGCGCAAAGACCAACTACGAGCAGTACTTC
>TRBV5-4|-|TRBJ2-5|-
CASTKDTLQETQYF
TGTGCCAGCACCAAAGACACGCTCCAAGAGACCCAGTACTTC
>TRBV3-1|-|TRBJ1-2|-
CASSTDRLYGYTF
TGTGCCAGCAGCACAGACAGGCTCTATGGCTACACCTTC
>TRBV29-1|TRBD2|TRBJ2-5|-
CSVWWTSVETQYF
TGCAGCGTTTGGTGGACTAGCGTGGAGACCCAGTACTTC
>TRBV27|-|TRBJ1-5|-
CASRQEGSYQPQHF
TGTGCTAGCAGACAGGAGGGTAGTTATCAGCCCCAGCATTTT
>TRBV5-1|-|TRBJ2-1|-
CASSQSQVNYNEQFF
TGCGCCAGCAGCCAATCACAGGTCAACTACAATGAGCAGTTCTTC
>TRBV6-1|TRBD1|TRBJ1-3|-
CASSESWTGLGNTIYF
TGTGCCAGCAGTGAATCCTGGACAGGCTTGGGAAACACCATATATTTT
>TRBV11-2|TRBD1|TRBJ2-5|-
CASSLVDRAKTQYF
TGTGCCAGCAGCTTAGTGGACAGGGCCAAGACCCAGTACTTC
>TRBV7-2|TRBD1|TRBJ1-2|-
CASSITGDGLSGYTF
TGTGCCAGCAGCATCACAGGGGATGGACTGAGTGGCTACACCTTC
>TRBV29-1|-|TRBJ1-1|-
CSVEVLPNTEAFF
TGCAGCGTTGAAGTCCTCCCGAACACTGAAGCTTTCTTT
>TRBV29-1|-|TRBJ1-6|-
CSVGGGNEKSPLHF
TGCAGCGTTGGAGGTGGTAACGAGAAATCACCCCTCCACTTT
>TRBV24-1|-|TRBJ1-2|-
CATSDRPATGMDNYGYTF
TGTGCCACCAGTGATAGACCCGCTACAGGGATGGATAACTATGGCTACACCTTC
>TRBV6-5|-|TRBJ2-7|-
CASSYTPTGPTPYEQYF
TGTGCCAGCAGTTACACCCCAACGGGACCGACCCCCTACGAGCAGTACTTC
>TRBV20-1|TRBD1|TRBJ2-7|once
CSARPGTGDYEQYF
TGCAGTGCTAGACCCGGGACAGGGGACTACGAGCAGTACTTC
>TRBV5-4|TRBD1|TRBJ1-5|once
CASSLGGGTGNQPQHF
TGTGCCAGCAGCTTGGGGGGCGGGACAGGGAATCAGCCCCAGCATTTT
>TRBV9|-|TRBJ1-2|-
CASSVGDINYGYTF
TGTGCCAGCAGCGTAGGGGACATTAACTATGGCTACACCTTC
>TRBV5-1|-|TRBJ1-2|-
CASSLSPTEYYGYTF
TGCGCCAGCAGCTTGTCCCCGACAGAATACTATGGCTACACCTTC
>TRBV29-1|-|TRBJ2-3|-
CSVGRQSTDTQYF
TGCAGCGTTGGTAGGCAGAGCACAGATACGCAGTATTTT
>TRBV10-3|-|TRBJ1-3|once
CAISELSVGNTIYF
TGTGCCATCAGTGAGCTTTCGGTGGGGAACACCATATATTTT
>TRBV5-6|-|TRBJ2-7|-
CASSFGSGTSTYEQYF
TGTGCCAGCAGCTTCGGGTCAGGGACCTCAACCTACGAGCAGTACTTC
>TRBV6-5|TRBD1|TRBJ2-2|once
CASSYSGQATGELFF
TGTGCCAGCAGTTACTCCGGACAGGCCACCGGGGAGCTGTTTTTT
>TRBV20-1|TRBD2|TRBJ2-3|-
CSTREGFTDTQYF
TGCAGTACCCGGGAGGGTTTTACAGATACGCAGTATTTT
>TRBV20-1|-|TRBJ2-7|-
CSARPRGGRGHEQYF
TGCAGTGCTAGACCCCGGGGAGGTAGGGGACACGAGCAGTACTTC
>TRBV3-1|-|TRBJ1-1|-
CASSPQAGVNTEAFF
TGTGCCAGCAGCCCCCAAGCGGGGGTGAACACTGAAGCTTTCTTT
>TRBV25-1|TRBD2|TRBJ2-7|-
CASTLTSGALYEQYF
TGTGCCAGCACCTTGACTAGCGGGGCCTTATACGAGCAGTACTTC
>TRBV15|TRBD2|TRBJ2-1|-
CATSRRLGTSGSYEQFF
TGTGCCACCAGCAGACGACTCGGGACTAGCGGGAGCTATGAGCAGTTCTTC
>TRBV5-1|-|TRBJ2-7|-
CASSFSPRPVDYEQYF
TGCGCCAGCAGCTTTAGTCCCCGGCCGGTTGACTACGAGCAGTACTTC
>TRBV12-3/TRBV12-4|TRBD2|TRBJ2-1|-
CASSPGTSGGNEQFF
TGTGCCAGCAGTCCGGGGACTAGCGGGGGGAATGAGCAGTTCTTC
>TRBV2|-|TRBJ2-1|once
CASSAGALYNEQFF
TGTGCCAGCAGTGCAGGGGCGCTCTACAATGAGCAGTTCTTC